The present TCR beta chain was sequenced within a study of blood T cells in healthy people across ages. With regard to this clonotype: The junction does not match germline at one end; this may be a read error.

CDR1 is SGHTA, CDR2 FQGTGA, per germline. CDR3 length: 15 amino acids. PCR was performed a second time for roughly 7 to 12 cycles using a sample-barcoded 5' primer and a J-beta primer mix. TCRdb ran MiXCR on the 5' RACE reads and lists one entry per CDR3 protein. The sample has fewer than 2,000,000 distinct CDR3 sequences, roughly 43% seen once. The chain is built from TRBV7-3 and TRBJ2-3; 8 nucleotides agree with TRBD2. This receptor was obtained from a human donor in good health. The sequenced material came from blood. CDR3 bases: TGTGCCAGCAGCCCCGGCGGGGGGCCCACAGATCCGCAGTATTTT. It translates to CASSPGGGPTDPQYF. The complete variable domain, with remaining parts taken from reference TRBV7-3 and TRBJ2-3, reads GAGVSQTPSNKVTEKGKYVELRCDPISGHTALYWYRQSLGQGPEFLIYFQGTGAADDSGLPNDRFFAVRPEGSVSTLKIQRTERGDSAVYLCASSPGGGPTDPQYFGPGTRLTVL.